These 13 T cell receptor beta chains were all obtained from the same sample, sequenced in a study of cytomegalovirus exposure and HLA in healthy donors. The PCR had 60 Vbeta and 13 Jbeta primers. Clones were sequenced by immunoSEQ multiplex PCR, and TCRdb holds only the in-frame ones, with some missing. Among roughly 190,000 clones listed, roughly 80% were seen once. The sample was PBMCs. The receptors were gathered from a man between 50 and 59 years old in good health and CMV-seronegative.

This clone was seen just once. V and J are TRBV4-1 and TRBJ2-2, with 9 bases matching TRBD2. Germline V lookup: CDR1 MGHRA, CDR2 YSYEKL. The CDR3 is 16 residues long. V lost 3 bases and J lost 6; bases outside the gene matches: 8. The DNA of the CDR3 is TGCGCCAGCAGCCAGGTAGCGGGGGCTCCCTCCGGGGAGCTGTTTTTT. This sequence encodes CASSQVAGAPSGELFF.

The chain has TRBV9 and TRBJ2-1; TRBD2 matches 10 bases. CDR3 length equals 15 residues. Germline V gene lookup returns CDR1 SGDLS and CDR2 YYNGEE. Unmatched junction bases numbered 5, after V lost 4 bases and J lost 4 bases. The chain's CDR3 is CASSWSGGGYNEQFF. DNA of the CDR3: TGTGCCAGCAGCTGGAGCGGGGGGGGGTACAATGAGCAGTTCTTC. Using reference TRBV9 and TRBJ2-1 for the parts outside the CDR3, the full variable domain is DSGVTQTPKHLITATGQRVTLRCSPRSGDLSVYWYQQSLDQGLQFLIQYYNGEERAKGNILERFSAQQFPDLHSELNLSSLELGDSALYFCASSWSGGGYNEQFFGPGTRLTVL.

The chain combines TRBV5-1 with TRBJ1-3, with no clear D. V was pared by 3 bases and J by 2 bases, with 18 bases between. The length of the CDR3 is 17 residues. Germline CDR1 SGHRS, CDR2 YFSETQ. The CDR3 nucleotides read TGCGCCAGCAGCTGGGAGGCCGCGACCTCCCCTGGAAACACCATATATTTT. It yields the protein CASSWEAATSPGNTIYF.

The chain employs TRBV18 and TRBJ2-3; 12 nucleotides line up with TRBD2. Germline V lookup: CDR1 KGHSH, CDR2 LQKENI. Trimming cost V 4 bases and J 1 base; bases outside gene matches: 3. The length of the CDR3 is 16 residues. The CDR3 DNA sequence: TGTGCCAGCTCACTTCGACTAGCGGGGGGCACAGATACGCAGTATTTT. Its translation is CASSLRLAGGTDTQYF.

Comment on this clone: Distinct nucleotide sequences in the sample also encode this CDR3. This chain uses TRBV27 with TRBJ1-6; a weak D match, TRBD1 (6 bases). Trimming shortened V by 3 bases and J by 8 bases, and 11 bases separated the two germline ends. Per the germline V gene, CDR1 is MNHEY and CDR2 is SMNVEV (reference sequence). CDR3 size: 14 residues. CDR3 loop: CASSFTQGHSPLHF. CDR3 bases: TGTGCCAGCAGTTTCACACAGGGACATTCACCCCTCCACTTT.

V and J are TRBV28 and TRBJ1-4; D uncertain. The CDR3 is made up of 17 amino acids. The germline CDR1 and CDR2 sequences are MDHEN and SYDVKM. V lost 3 bases, J lost 8 bases, and 22 bases lay in between. CDR3 coding DNA: TGTGCCAGCAGTTTCTCCGGACTGGGCGGGGATAAGGAAAAACTGTTTTTT. It yields the protein CASSFSGLGGDKEKLFF.

The V call is TRBV10-3, the J call TRBJ1-2; 7 nucleotides line up with TRBD1. Per germline, CDR1 ENHRY and CDR2 SYGVKD. The ends lost 10 bases at V and 6 bases at J; junction bases unmatched: 11. CDR3 length: 13 amino acids. Written as DNA, the CDR3 is TGTGCCACATCGGCGGGGCAGGGGGATGGCTACACCTTC. Protein sequence: CATSAGQGDGYTF.

A word on this clone: Other DNA sequences in this specimen translate into the identical CDR3. The V gene is TRBV29-1, the J gene TRBJ2-5, with no clear D. Germline-derived CDR1 and CDR2 are SQVTM and ANQGSEA. The CDR3 is made up of 12 amino acids. V gave up 2 bases and J gave up 2 bases, with 6 bases separating them. CDR3 protein: CSVEPVQETQYF. The CDR3, as DNA: TGCAGCGTTGAACCGGTACAAGAGACCCAGTACTTC.

V usage is TRBV2 and J usage is TRBJ1-1; the D is unclear. This CDR3 contains 13 residues. Between the trimmed V and J ends, which lost 3 bases and 9 bases, there was a span of 14 bases. The V gene's germline CDR1 is SNHLY and CDR2 FYNNEI. For the CDR3, the DNA is TGTGCCAGCAGTGATGGAGCTTTTATCAAAGCTTTCTTT. It specifies CASSDGAFIKAFF. Together with reference TRBV2 and TRBJ1-1, the CDR3 gives the full variable domain: EPEVTQTPSHQVTQMGQEVILRCVPISNHLYFYWYRQILGQKVEFLVSFYNNEISEKSEIFDDQFSVERPDGSNFTLKIRSTKLEDSAMYFCASSDGAFIKAFFGQGTRLTVV.

This chain joins TRBV7-8 and TRBJ2-6; the D gene is possibly TRBD1 (6 bases). This CDR3 has 16 amino acids. Germline lookup yields CDR1 SGHVS and CDR2 FQNEAQ. V dropped 5 bases and J dropped 2 bases, with 13 bases sitting between them. CDR3 loop: CASSPSGAPGANVLTF. Written as DNA, the CDR3 is TGTGCCAGCAGCCCGTCAGGGGCTCCTGGGGCCAACGTCCTGACTTTC.

J is TRBJ2-2 and V is TRBV25-1; 9 bases line up with TRBD1. J was trimmed by 5 bases and V by 6 bases; bases with no gene match: 7. The CDR3 has 15 residues. Germline V gene data show CDR1 as MGHDK and CDR2 as SYGVNS. The CDR3 sequence is CASRKDRGLTGELFF. The CDR3 DNA follows: TGTGCCAGCAGGAAGGACAGGGGATTGACCGGGGAGCTGTTTTTT.

The J gene is TRBJ1-2, the V gene TRBV18; 7 nucleotides line up with TRBD1. Germline V gene lookup returns CDR1 KGHSH and CDR2 LQKENI. With 3 bases clipped from V and 3 bases from J, the junction kept 7 bases outside the gene matches. The CDR3 contains 15 residues. The CDR3 loop is CASSPGTGDYYGYTF. The CDR3 DNA is TGTGCCAGCTCACCTGGTACAGGGGATTACTATGGCTACACCTTC.

V is TRBV25-1 and J is TRBJ1-3; D is perhaps TRBD1 (5 bases). This CDR3 contains 16 residues. V lost 2 bases, J lost 2 bases, and 13 bases lay in between. Germline lookup yields CDR1 MGHDK and CDR2 SYGVNS. DNA of the CDR3: TGTGCCAGCAGTGAAAGTTGGGGGGTAACTGGAAACACCATATATTTT. This gives the protein CASSESWGVTGNTIYF.